These 9 T cell receptor beta chains were all obtained from the same sample, sequenced in a study of blood T cell repertoires in COVID-19. The assay was immunoSEQ multiplex PCR, and TCRdb's table has in-frame clones only and misses some. The table includes 250,000 to 300,000 clones, around 90% detected once. The sample comprised PBMCs or T cells enriched from blood (not recorded which). These receptor sequences come from a woman in her thirties or forties who had recovered from COVID-19.

The chain links TRBV3-1 (or the pseudogene TRBV3-2) to TRBJ1-1; 8 positions agree with TRBD1. Looked up from germline, CDR1 is LGHDT and CDR2 is YNNKEL (reference sequence). With V trimmed by 2 bases and J by 3 bases, 2 bases remained unmatched. This CDR3 comprises 14 residues. Written as DNA, the CDR3 is TGTGCCAGCAGCCAAAGACAGGGGCACACTGAAGCTTTCTTT. Translation gives CASSQRQGHTEAFF.

This chain links TRBV5-4 with TRBJ1-2; tentative D call: TRBD1 (5 bases). This CDR3 comprises 15 residues. The V gene's germline CDR1 is SGHNT and CDR2 YYREEE (reference sequence). Trimming pared 4 bases from V and 2 bases from J, leaving 15 bases between. The CDR3 sequence is CASSPNRGDNYGYTF. The CDR3 nucleotides are TGTGCCAGCAGCCCGAACCGGGGGGACAACTATGGCTACACCTTC.

The chain is built from TRBV7-9 and TRBJ1-4; D call uncertain. V lost 0 bases, J lost 7 bases, and 15 bases lay in between. The CDR3 runs to 16 residues. Germline V gene sequence: CDR1 SEHNR, CDR2 FQNEAQ (reference sequence). CDR3 region: CASSLAYSLSGEKLFF. The CDR3 DNA is TGTGCCAGCAGCTTAGCGTATTCGCTGTCAGGTGAAAAACTGTTTTTT.

This clone occurred a few times. The rearrangement links TRBV5-4 to TRBJ2-7, with TRBD2 matching over 7 bases. The germline CDR1 and CDR2 sequences are SGHNT and YYREEE (reference sequence). The CDR3 runs to 14 residues. V gave up 4 bases and J gave up 2 bases; unmatched junction bases: 6. The CDR3 region is CASSLAGRAYEQYF. In nucleotides, the CDR3 is TGTGCCAGCAGCCTGGCAGGGAGGGCCTACGAGCAGTACTTC. Filled out from reference TRBV5-4 and TRBJ2-7, the complete variable domain reads ETGVTQSPTHLIKTRGQQVTLRCSSQSGHNTVSWYQQALGQGPQFIFQYYREEENGRGNFPPRFSGLQFPNYSSELNVNALELDDSALYLCASSLAGRAYEQYFGPGTRLTVT.

The chain uses TRBV11-2 and TRBJ2-7; 11 bases align to TRBD2. Germline V gene sequence: CDR1 SGHAT, CDR2 FQNNGV. This CDR3 contains 15 residues. V lost 7 bases to trimming and J lost 4 bases; unmatched junction nucleotides: 9. The CDR3 is CASTVAGGEGYEQYF. DNA of the CDR3: TGTGCCAGCACCGTAGCGGGGGGGGAAGGTTACGAGCAGTACTTC. The complete variable domain, with remaining parts taken from reference TRBV11-2 and TRBJ2-7, reads EAGVAQSPRYKIIEKRQSVAFWCNPISGHATLYWYQQILGQGPKLLIQFQNNGVVDDSQLPKDRFSAERLKGVDSTLKIQPAKLEDSAVYLCASTVAGGEGYEQYFGPGTRLTVT.

This clone was detected a few times. The chain uses TRBV5-1 and TRBJ2-7, with 15 bases that match TRBD2. The CDR3 loop spans 17 amino acids. CDR1 is SGHRS and CDR2 is YFSETQ in the germline V gene. With V trimmed by 3 bases and J by 0 bases, 4 bases remained unmatched. CDR3 DNA: TGCGCCAGCAGCTCGGGGACTAGCGGGGGGTTCTCCTACGAGCAGTACTTC. Translated, it gives CASSSGTSGGFSYEQYF.

The rearrangement joins TRBV7-2 to TRBJ2-5, with TRBD2 matching over 13 bases. V lost 5 bases, J lost 5 bases, and 11 bases stayed unmatched. Germline-derived CDR1 and CDR2 are SGHTA and FQGNSA. The CDR3 spans 17 residues. CDR3 amino acids: CASSGRGLAGPGETQYF. The CDR3 DNA reads as TGTGCCAGCAGCGGCAGGGGACTAGCGGGGCCGGGCGAGACCCAGTACTTC.

V is TRBV9 and J is TRBJ1-6; 10 bases align to TRBD1. V shed 3 bases and J 3 bases; nucleotides not matched to a gene: 3. Germline values: CDR1 SGDLS, CDR2 YYNGEE. CDR3 length: 16 amino acids. In DNA form, the CDR3 reads TGTGCCAGCAGCGCAGGACAGGGGGTCTATAATTCACCCCTCCACTTT. It yields the protein CASSAGQGVYNSPLHF.

J is TRBJ1-1 and V is TRBV25-1, with 7 bases that match TRBD1. The CDR3 extends over 16 amino acids. Losses at the gene ends were 0 bases for V and 1 base for J; bases not matched to a gene: 5. The germline V gene encodes CDR1 MGHDK and CDR2 SYGVNS. The CDR3: CASSEYLGGRNTEAFF. The CDR3 nucleotides read TGTGCCAGCAGTGAATATTTAGGGGGCAGGAACACTGAAGCTTTCTTT.